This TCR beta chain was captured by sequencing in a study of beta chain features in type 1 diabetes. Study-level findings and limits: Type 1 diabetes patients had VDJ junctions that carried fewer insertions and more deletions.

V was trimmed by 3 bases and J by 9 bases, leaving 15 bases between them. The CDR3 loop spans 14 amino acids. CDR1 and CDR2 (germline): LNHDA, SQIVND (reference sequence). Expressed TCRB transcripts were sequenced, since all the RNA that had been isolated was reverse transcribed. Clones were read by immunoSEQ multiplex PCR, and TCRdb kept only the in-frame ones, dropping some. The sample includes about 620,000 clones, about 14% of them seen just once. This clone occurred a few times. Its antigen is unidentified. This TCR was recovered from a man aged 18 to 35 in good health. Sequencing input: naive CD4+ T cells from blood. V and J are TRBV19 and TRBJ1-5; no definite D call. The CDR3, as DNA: TGTGCCAGTAGTATGCAGCATTCGGGTGCGCCCCAGCATTTT. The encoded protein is CASSMQHSGAPQHF.